This TCR beta chain comes out of a study of cytomegalovirus exposure and HLA in healthy donors. This CDR3 spans 14 amino acids. The germline gives CDR1 MGHDK, CDR2 SYGVNS. V lost 4 bases to trimming and J lost 4 bases, with 11 bases between them. This PCR relied on a set of 60 Vbeta primers and 13 Jbeta primers. The table came from immunoSEQ multiplex PCR; TCRdb's copy has only in-frame clones and leaves some out. Of roughly 180,000 clones in the sample, roughly 9.5% were seen once. The sequencing input was PBMCs. This chain connects TRBV25-1 to TRBJ2-1; D may be TRBD2 (6 bases). The source is a woman in her 30s in good health and CMV-seropositive. The CDR3 region has the DNA TGTGCCAGCAGTGGGCCCGCGGGGTACAATGAGCAGTTCTTC. Encoded protein: CASSGPAGYNEQFF.